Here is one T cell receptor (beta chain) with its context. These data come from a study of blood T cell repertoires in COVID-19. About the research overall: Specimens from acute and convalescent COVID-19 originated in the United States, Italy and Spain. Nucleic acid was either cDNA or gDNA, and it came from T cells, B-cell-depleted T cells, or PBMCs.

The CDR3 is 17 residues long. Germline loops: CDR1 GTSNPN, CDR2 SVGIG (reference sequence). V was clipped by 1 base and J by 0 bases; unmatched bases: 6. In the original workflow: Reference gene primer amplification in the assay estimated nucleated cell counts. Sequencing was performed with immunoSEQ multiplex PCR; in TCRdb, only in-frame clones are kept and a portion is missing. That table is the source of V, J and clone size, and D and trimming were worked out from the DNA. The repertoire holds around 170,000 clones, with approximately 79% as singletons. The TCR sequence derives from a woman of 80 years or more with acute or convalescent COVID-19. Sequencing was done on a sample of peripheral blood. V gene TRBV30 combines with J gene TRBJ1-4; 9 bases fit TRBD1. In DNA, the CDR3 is TGTGCCTGGAGTGGCGGGGACAGGGATCCAACTAATGAAAAACTGTTTTTT. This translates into CAWSGGDRDPTNEKLFF.